The sequence of this T cell receptor beta chain was determined in a study of monozygotic twins with inflammatory bowel disease. Comments on this clonotype: What it binds is not known.

The CDR3 is 15 residues long. Looked up from germline, CDR1 is SNHLY and CDR2 is FYNNEI. TCRdb reprocessed the 5' RACE reads and stores each CDR3 protein as one record, lacking DNA. There are approximately 390,000 distinct CDR3 sequences in the sample, with around 2.5% held by the top ten. Regarding the study as a whole: Among T cells, the various subtypes were not distinguishable. Relative clonotype sharing with others was diminished in IBD patients versus healthy twins, particularly with disease activity.

This TCR derives from a human donor with ulcerative colitis or Crohn's disease, or a healthy co-twin of an affected twin (not recorded which). This chain connects TRBV2 to TRBJ2-2; TCRdb gives TRBD2 as the D gene, but with no DNA this cannot be confirmed. The sample was blood. CDR3 residues: CASSGGPSNTGELFF. The full variable domain, its missing parts supplied by reference TRBV2 and TRBJ2-2, is EPEVTQTPSHQVTQMGQEVILRCVPISNHLYFYWYRQILGQKVEFLVSFYNNEISEKSEIFDDQFSVERPDGSNFTLKIRSTKLEDSAMYFCASSGGPSNTGELFFGEGSRLTVL.